Following are 26 T cell receptor beta chains from one sample sequenced in a study of CD8+ T cells in alopecia areata. The treatment is: oral pan-JAK inhibitor, 5-10 mg twice daily. Extracted RNA was reverse transcribed, and the resulting cDNA served as sequencing template. TCRdb keeps only in-frame clones here, not all; method: immunoSEQ multiplex PCR. The profile shows 150,000 to 200,000 clones, about three fifths of them singletons. The material was CD4+ T cells sorted from blood, obtained at week 4, from a patient treated with tofacitinib. The receptors shown here come from a human donor with alopecia areata.

The chain recombines TRBV10-3 with TRBJ2-7; the match to TRBD1 covers 10 bases. V lost 9 bases to trimming and J lost 6 bases; unmatched junction nucleotides: 2. Germline V gives CDR1 ENHRY, CDR2 SYGVKD. There are 11 residues in the CDR3. The CDR3 protein is CAMRQGAEQYF. Here the CDR3 DNA reads TGTGCCATGAGACAGGGGGCCGAGCAGTACTTC.

This clone turned up a few times. The chain couples TRBV5-1 to TRBJ2-7; D unclear. Per the germline V gene, CDR1 is SGHRS and CDR2 is YFSETQ. V was shortened by 3 bases and J by 2 bases, with 0 bases between the two germline ends. The CDR3 extends over 10 amino acids. The CDR3 nucleotides read TGCGCCAGCAGCTCCTACGAGCAGTACTTC. This codes for CASSSYEQYF.

This clone was seen a few times. The chain uses TRBV5-5 and TRBJ2-5; D gene ambiguous. Germline V CDR1 and CDR2: SGHKS, YYEKEE (reference sequence). This CDR3 is 13 amino acids long. Deletions cut 0 bases from V and 4 bases from J, with 7 bases between. CDR3 protein: CASSLVGRETQYF. The DNA for the CDR3 is TGTGCCAGCAGCTTGGTCGGTAGAGAGACCCAGTACTTC.

J is TRBJ1-5 and V is TRBV30, with D maybe TRBD1 (6 bases). The V end was cut by 0 bases, the J end by 5 bases, with 14 bases between. The CDR3 length is 15 residues. The germline CDR1 and CDR2 sequences are GTSNPN and SVGIG (reference sequence). CDR3 sequence: CAWSVRGHGDQPQHF. The CDR3, as DNA: TGTGCCTGGAGTGTACGGGGGCACGGGGATCAGCCCCAGCATTTT.

The sample holds one count of this clone. Other DNA sequences within the sample encode an identical CDR3. This sequence joins TRBV30 and TRBJ2-5; D possibly corresponds to TRBD2 (5 bases). The V gene lost 4 bases and the J gene lost 2 bases, with 8 bases spanning the gap. Germline CDR1 and CDR2: GTSNPN and SVGIG (reference sequence). The CDR3 has 12 residues. In DNA form, the CDR3 reads TGTGCCTGGACATCGGGGCAAGAGACCCAGTACTTC. Its protein product is CAWTSGQETQYF.

The rearrangement joins TRBV30 to TRBJ2-7; D is perhaps TRBD2 (5 bases). Between the trimmed V and J ends, which lost 3 bases and 3 bases, there was a span of 12 bases. The germline V gene has CDR1 GTSNPN and CDR2 SVGIG (reference sequence). CDR3 length: 13 residues. The CDR3 DNA reads TGTGCCTGGAGGGCTAGCCGCCTCTACGAGCAGTACTTC. Residues: CAWRASRLYEQYF.

The rearrangement links TRBV6-5 to TRBJ2-7; D may correspond to TRBD1 or TRBD2 (5 bases each). The CDR3 sequence is 13 residues long. Trimming took 7 bases from V and 1 from J, leaving 11 bases between them. CDR1 MNHEY and CDR2 SVGAGI come from the germline V gene. CDR3 in DNA: TGTGCCAGCACTTCCGGGGCATCCTACGAGCAGTACTTC. As protein: CASTSGASYEQYF.

The chain couples TRBV19 to TRBJ1-1, with D perhaps TRBD1 (5 bases). CDR1 LNHDA and CDR2 SQIVND come from the germline V gene (reference sequence). Trimming left V 7 bases short and J 1 base short, with 13 bases between. There are 14 residues in the CDR3. The CDR3 DNA reads TGTGCCAGTATTAAGGGGCACCAGAACACTGAAGCTTTCTTT. This encodes CASIKGHQNTEAFF.

The CDR3: CASSTGLNEQFF. The CDR3 nucleotides are TGTGCCAGCAGCACGGGACTCAATGAGCAGTTCTTC. V is TRBV6-1 and J is TRBJ2-1; D may be TRBD2 (6 bases). The germline V gene has CDR1 MNHNS and CDR2 SASEGT. There are 12 residues in the CDR3. Trimming cost V 6 bases and J 6 bases, with 9 bases left between them.

This clone was recorded a few times. This chain links TRBV9 with TRBJ2-3; TRBD1 aligns across 12 bases. J lost 3 bases, V lost 1 base, and 3 bases had no gene match. Germline CDR1 is SGDLS and CDR2 is YYNGEE. The CDR3 totals 16 residues. The CDR3 nucleotides are TGTGCCAGCAGCGTACCGGGACAGGGGGCAACAGATACGCAGTATTTT. Translation: CASSVPGQGATDTQYF.

This clone has a handful of counts. This sequence joins TRBV7-9 and TRBJ2-1; D ambiguous. The germline V and J ends were trimmed by 2 bases and 5 bases, with 1 base remaining between them. Per germline, CDR1 SEHNR and CDR2 FQNEAQ (reference sequence). There are 11 residues in the CDR3. The CDR3 nucleotides read TGTGCCAGCAGCTTAAACAATGAGCAGTTCTTC. Protein product: CASSLNNEQFF. The complete variable domain, with remaining parts taken from reference TRBV7-9 and TRBJ2-1, reads DTGVSQNPRHKITKRGQNVTFRCDPISEHNRLYWYRQTLGQGPEFLTYFQNEAQLEKSRLLSDRFSAERPKGSFSTLEIQRTEQGDSAMYLCASSLNNEQFFGPGTRLTVL.

V gene TRBV11-1 combines with J gene TRBJ2-7, with TRBD1 matching 8 bases. Per germline, CDR1 SGHAT and CDR2 FQDESV (reference sequence). Unmatched junction bases numbered 1, after V lost 1 base and J lost 2 bases. The CDR3 contains 14 residues. CDR3 residues: CASSLGDRTYEQYF. The CDR3 DNA follows: TGTGCCAGCAGCTTAGGGGACAGGACCTACGAGCAGTACTTC.

This clone has more than one count but fewer than ten. V gene TRBV5-1 combines with J gene TRBJ2-5; TRBD1 matches 8 bases. The length of the CDR3 is 13 residues. J was trimmed by 5 bases and V by 0 bases; bases with no gene match: 0. The germline gives CDR1 SGHRS, CDR2 YFSETQ. The chain's CDR3 is CASSLGDRETQYF. The DNA of the CDR3 is TGCGCCAGCAGCTTGGGGGACAGGGAGACCCAGTACTTC.

The rearrangement joins TRBV9 to TRBJ2-3; TRBD2 is a possible D gene (6 bases). Germline values: CDR1 SGDLS, CDR2 YYNGEE. Trimming took 4 bases from V and 2 from J, leaving 14 bases between them. This CDR3 comprises 15 residues. The CDR3 here is CASSPRLGPTDTQYF. The CDR3 DNA follows: TGTGCCAGCAGCCCCAGACTAGGGCCCACAGATACGCAGTATTTT.

The gene calls are TRBV5-4 and TRBJ1-5; unclear D gene. The germline CDR1 and CDR2 sequences are SGHNT and YYREEE (reference sequence). This CDR3 has 12 residues. The V end lost 0 bases, the J end lost 7 bases, and 5 bases lay between the germline ends. CDR3 in DNA: TGTGCCAGCAGCTTGGATGACCAGCCCCAGCATTTT. Residues: CASSLDDQPQHF.

The V and J genes are TRBV30 and TRBJ2-1, with D uncertain. V lost 5 bases, J lost 5 bases, and 10 bases lay in between. CDR1 is GTSNPN, CDR2 SVGIG, per germline (reference sequence). The CDR3 is 12 amino acids. CDR3 in DNA: TGTGCCTGGGACTCTGTAAACAATGAGCAGTTCTTC. Amino acids: CAWDSVNNEQFF.

The V gene is TRBV12-5, the J gene TRBJ1-2; possible D gene TRBD1, 5 bases. Germline-derived CDR1 and CDR2 are LGHNT and FRNRAP. This CDR3 has 16 residues. Trimming pared 0 bases from V and 4 bases from J, leaving 15 bases between. The CDR3 DNA reads as TGTGCTAGTGGTTTGGTAACCTTGACAGTGGGCTATGGCTACACCTTC. Translated: CASGLVTLTVGYGYTF.

This sequence joins TRBV29-1 and TRBJ1-5, with 7 positions matching TRBD1. The CDR3 extends over 13 amino acids. Trimming at V came to 4 bases and at J to 4 bases, leaving 4 bases not matched to a gene. Germline V gene data show CDR1 as SQVTM and CDR2 as ANQGSEA. CDR3 loop: CSVGDSFNQPQHF. The CDR3, as DNA: TGCAGCGTTGGGGACAGCTTTAATCAGCCCCAGCATTTT.

The sample holds many counts of this clone. The gene calls are TRBV6-5 and TRBJ2-7; 9 bases match TRBD1. In germline, CDR1 is MNHEY, CDR2 SVGAGI. CDR3 size: 13 residues. J lost 8 bases, V lost 7 bases, and 9 bases had no gene match. The CDR3 DNA reads TGTGCCAGCACCCTACCCGGGACAGGGCAGCAGTACTTC. Encoded protein: CASTLPGTGQQYF.

V and J are TRBV5-1 and TRBJ2-7; D gene uncertain. Trimming took off 0 bases at V and 0 bases at J, with 7 bases between the two ends. The CDR3 is 14 residues long. CDR1 is SGHRS and CDR2 is YFSETQ in the germline V gene. DNA for the CDR3: TGCGCCAGCAGCTTGGGGCAGCCCTCCTACGAGCAGTACTTC. Translation gives CASSLGQPSYEQYF.

This chain uses TRBV29-1 with TRBJ1-1; D is perhaps TRBD1 (5 bases). The CDR3 length is 15 residues. CDR1 is SQVTM and CDR2 is ANQGSEA in the germline V gene. Trimming cost V 4 bases and J 1 base, with 16 bases left between them. The CDR3, as DNA: TGCAGCGTTGTCGGGCTTAGGGGAGCGAACACTGAAGCTTTCTTT. This translates into CSVVGLRGANTEAFF.

V is TRBV6-5 and J is TRBJ2-3; D possibly corresponds to TRBD1 (5 bases). There are 15 residues in the CDR3. V was pared by 7 bases and J by 0 bases, with 14 bases between. Germline V gene sequence: CDR1 MNHEY, CDR2 SVGAGI. The CDR3 region is CASIEKKGSTDTQYF. For the CDR3, the DNA is TGTGCCAGCATCGAAAAGAAGGGGAGCACAGATACGCAGTATTTT.

Only one count was recorded for this clone. The chain has TRBV2 and TRBJ1-1; no definite D call. Trimming pared 3 bases from V and 7 bases from J, leaving 12 bases between. CDR1 and CDR2 (germline): SNHLY, FYNNEI. The CDR3 runs to 13 residues. The CDR3 is CASSDEGGSEAFF. The CDR3 DNA is TGTGCCAGCAGTGACGAGGGAGGCAGTGAAGCTTTCTTT.

The chain links TRBV7-9 to TRBJ2-1; D might be TRBD2 (6 bases). This CDR3 spans 18 amino acids. Trimming left V 3 bases short and J 0 bases short, with 18 bases between. Per the germline V gene, CDR1 is SEHNR and CDR2 is FQNEAQ (reference sequence). The CDR3 loop reads CASSFSIGGLDSYNEQFF. The CDR3, as DNA: TGTGCCAGCAGCTTTAGTATCGGGGGACTGGACTCCTACAATGAGCAGTTCTTC.

This chain links TRBV2 with TRBJ2-7; 7 nucleotides align to TRBD1. V shed 7 bases and J 0 bases; nucleotides not matched to a gene: 3. CDR1 is SNHLY, CDR2 FYNNEI, per germline. The CDR3 spans 13 residues. CDR3 loop: CASTDRASYEQYF. CDR3 coding DNA: TGTGCCAGCACAGACAGGGCCTCCTACGAGCAGTACTTC.

This clone was counted a single time. CDR3 region: CAWASGGTTQYF. The CDR3 bases are TGTGCCTGGGCTAGCGGGGGTACTACGCAGTATTTT. V usage is TRBV30 and J usage is TRBJ2-3; 10 positions agree with TRBD2. The V and J ends lost 5 bases and 8 bases, in that order; junction bases with no gene match: 4. The CDR3 has 12 residues. CDR1 and CDR2 from the germline V gene are GTSNPN and SVGIG (reference sequence).